The clone carrying this TCR beta chain was counted at least ten times. The antigen is unknown. This CDR3 has 18 amino acids. The germline V gene has CDR1 MGHRA and CDR2 YSYEKL. Trimming took 0 bases from V and 2 from J, leaving 20 bases between them. No cell sorting was done before RNA was extracted from the tissue. Distant lung tissue was collected more than 3 cm away from the tumor edge. Between August and November 2014, newly diagnosed, chemotherapy-naive lung cancer patients underwent thoracic surgery in China. TCRbeta libraries were built with three rounds of nested PCR, modified from ARM-PCR. TCRdb re-called the multiplex PCR reads through MiXCR, storing one row per CDR3 protein. Of approximately 66,000 distinct CDR3 sequences listed, about 56% are singletons. These data come from a study of tumor and adjacent non-tumor tissue in lung cancer. Overall study context: The cohort had approximately 13 adenocarcinoma, a couple of squamous cell and 1 small cell patients. Approximately 4.2 million productive TCRbeta reads were obtained per sample on average. Points from the study as a whole: Tumor repertoires had a smaller top 100 clone share than normal lung.

Input material: distant non-tumor lung tissue. The chain recombines TRBV4-1 with TRBJ2-7, with D tentatively TRBD1 (5 bases). This sequence was found in a man in his 70s with non-small cell lung cancer. CDR3 region: CASSQDHSRSDSTYEQYF. Here the CDR3 DNA reads TGCGCCAGCAGCCAAGACCATTCTCGCTCAGACAGCACCTACGAGCAGTACTTC.